The rows below give T cell receptor beta chains drawn from one sample of a study of control samples from healthy donors and cancer patients. Method: immunoSEQ multiplex PCR; TCRdb's copy keeps in-frame clones and lacks some. The table has approximately 110,000 clones, around nine tenths seen once. Sequencing was done on a sample of blood. The origin of the receptors is a woman in her forties or fifties in good health. Both conserved end residues are part of each CDR3. A D gene is named only where the DNA matches it firmly. Size is stated for part of the rows, as once, few or many counts, or as a class when the clone is expanded.

>TRBJ2-3|NA|NA|TRBV5-6
CASSFQNSWNPFTDTQYF
TGTGCCAGCAGCTTCCAAAACTCATGGAATCCCTTCACAGATACGCAGTATTTT
>TRBJ2-1|NA|NA|TRBV6-5
CASVRGFEQFF
TGTGCCAGTGTTAGGGGCTTTGAGCAGTTCTTC
>TRBJ2-5|TRBD1|once|TRBV5-6
CASSRQGAETQYF
TGTGCCAGCAGCCGACAGGGGGCAGAGACCCAGTACTTC
>TRBJ1-5|NA|NA|TRBV6-4
CASSLGAGDNQPQHF
TGTGCCAGCAGTCTGGGGGCTGGCGACAATCAGCCCCAGCATTTT
>TRBJ1-2|NA|NA|TRBV12-3/TRBV12-4
CASSLFTNYGYTF
TGTGCCAGCAGTTTGTTCACTAACTATGGCTACACCTTC
>TRBJ2-5|NA|once|TRBV6-5
CASSRGVTQETQYF
TGTGCCAGCAGTCGCGGGGTTACTCAAGAGACCCAGTACTTC
>TRBJ2-5|NA|NA|TRBV5-8
CASSLTGTSGTQYF
TGTGCCAGCAGCTTAACCGGGACCTCCGGGACCCAGTACTTC
>TRBJ1-1|NA|NA|TRBV10-3
CAISDGLLTEAFF
TGTGCCATCAGTGACGGGCTTCTTACTGAAGCTTTCTTT
>TRBJ2-3|NA|NA|TRBV3-1/TRBV3-2
CASSRMTSTDTQYF
TGTGCCAGCAGCCGGATGACTAGCACAGATACGCAGTATTTT
>TRBJ2-4|TRBD1|NA|TRBV18
CASSPQGADIQYF
TGTGCCAGCTCACCACAGGGGGCCGACATTCAGTACTTC
>TRBJ1-5|NA|NA|TRBV6-4
CASSELWGRPQHF
TGTGCCAGCAGTGAATTGTGGGGTCGGCCCCAGCATTTT
>TRBJ2-5|NA|NA|TRBV7-9
CASSPGIGDEETQYF
TGTGCCAGCAGCCCCGGCATTGGGGACGAAGAGACCCAGTACTTC
>TRBJ2-7|NA|NA|TRBV7-9
CASSLFGGSEQYF
TGTGCCAGCAGCTTATTTGGGGGTAGCGAGCAGTACTTC
>TRBJ1-1|NA|NA|TRBV6-5
CAGQTENTEAFF
TGTGCCGGTCAGACGGAGAACACTGAAGCTTTCTTT
>TRBJ1-5|NA|once|TRBV7-8
CASSLSMDPNNQPQHF
TGTGCCAGCAGCTTGTCGATGGATCCGAACAATCAGCCCCAGCATTTT
>TRBJ1-2|NA|few|TRBV6-5
CASSPGAAYGYTF
TGTGCCAGCAGTCCAGGGGCTGCCTATGGCTACACCTTC
>TRBJ1-2|NA|NA|TRBV6-2/TRBV6-3
CASSYFGGNYGYTF
TGTGCCAGCAGTTACTTCGGGGGAAACTATGGCTACACCTTC
>TRBJ1-2|NA|NA|TRBV9
CASSVATRTDYGYTF
TGTGCCAGCAGCGTAGCTACTAGGACAGACTATGGCTACACCTTC
>TRBJ2-1|NA|NA|TRBV27
CASTIQGGDPLSYNEQFF
TGTGCCAGCACCATCCAGGGGGGTGATCCTCTTTCCTACAATGAGCAGTTCTTC
>TRBJ2-7|NA|NA|TRBV19
CASSIVPGYEQYF
TGTGCCAGTAGTATAGTGCCGGGCTACGAGCAGTACTTC
>TRBJ1-1|NA|NA|TRBV27
CASSLTGRNTEAFF
TGTGCCAGCAGTTTGACAGGCAGGAACACTGAAGCTTTCTTT
>TRBJ2-1|NA|NA|TRBV3-1/TRBV3-2
CASSRQGGTILFNEQFF
TGTGCCAGCAGCCGACAAGGGGGGACAATCCTTTTCAATGAGCAGTTCTTC
>TRBJ1-5|NA|NA|TRBV30
CAWSADLGSYSNQPQHF
TGTGCCTGGAGTGCCGATCTGGGCAGTTATAGCAATCAGCCCCAGCATTTT
>TRBJ2-1|NA|NA|TRBV7-7
CASSKTALDSYNEQFF
TGTGCCAGCAGCAAAACAGCTTTAGACTCCTACAATGAGCAGTTCTTC
>TRBJ2-5|TRBD2|NA|TRBV10-1
CASSDGGGQETQYF
TGCGCCAGCAGTGATGGCGGGGGCCAAGAGACCCAGTACTTC
>TRBJ1-1|NA|once|TRBV14
CASSQSRWGEAFF
TGTGCCAGCAGCCAGTCCAGGTGGGGTGAAGCTTTCTTT
>TRBJ2-4|TRBD2|NA|TRBV6-4
CASSDAFTTSGRVINIQYF
TGTGCCAGCAGTGACGCGTTTACGACTAGCGGGAGGGTAATTAACATTCAGTACTTC
>TRBJ1-1|NA|NA|TRBV9
CASSVEAGLNTEAFF
TGTGCCAGCAGCGTAGAAGCAGGGCTGAACACTGAAGCTTTCTTT
>TRBJ2-5|TRBD2|NA|TRBV4-1
CASSQDLAGRTQYF
TGCGCCAGCAGCCAAGATCTAGCGGGGCGAACCCAGTACTTC
>TRBJ1-2|NA|NA|TRBV7-9
CASSLADSYGYTF
TGTGCCAGCAGCTTAGCGGATAGCTATGGCTACACCTTC
>TRBJ2-3|TRBD2|NA|TRBV3-1/TRBV3-2
CASSQEGLAGGSDTQYF
TGTGCCAGCAGCCAAGAGGGACTAGCGGGGGGGTCAGATACGCAGTATTTT
>TRBJ1-3|TRBD1|NA|TRBV7-9
CASSLGQGAGNTIYF
TGTGCCAGCAGCCTCGGACAGGGGGCTGGAAACACCATATATTTT
>TRBJ1-1|NA|NA|TRBV4-3
CASSQETSWGMNTEAFF
TGCGCCAGCAGCCAAGAAACTTCATGGGGCATGAACACTGAAGCTTTCTTT
>TRBJ1-1|NA|NA|TRBV10-3
CAISEAGDTEAFF
TGTGCCATCAGTGAGGCGGGCGACACTGAAGCTTTCTTT
>TRBJ2-3|NA|NA|TRBV2
CASSVRTTDTQYF
TGTGCCAGCAGTGTTCGGACCACAGATACGCAGTATTTT
>TRBJ1-3|NA|NA|TRBV7-6
CASSLGGSGNTIYF
TGTGCCAGCAGCTTAGGAGGGTCCGGAAACACCATATATTTT
>TRBJ1-1|TRBD1|once|TRBV20-1
CSASRKTGIPTEAFF
TGCAGTGCTAGTAGAAAGACAGGGATACCCACTGAAGCTTTCTTT
>TRBJ2-7|TRBD1|NA|TRBV7-2
CASSSAGTGYEQYF
TGTGCCAGCAGCTCCGCCGGGACAGGGTACGAGCAGTACTTC